One T cell receptor (beta chain) is described in this entry. The data were taken from a study of blood T cell repertoires in COVID-19. Study overall: Some COVID-19 samples were acute and others convalescent; all came from the United States, Italy and Spain. T cells, B-cell-depleted T cells, or PBMCs provided the cDNA or gDNA that served as material.

Per the germline V gene, CDR1 is ENHRY and CDR2 is SYGVKD. Trimming removed 7 bases at V and 0 bases at J, with 7 bases between. CDR3 length equals 13 residues. Those enrolled, adults aged about 18 to 89 years, came from fewer than 25 US areas. Assay: immunoSEQ multiplex PCR; the TCRdb copy retains only in-frame clones and omits some. The data show over 200,000 clones, 80% to 90% seen once. The receptor's source is a woman aged 45-65 years who had recovered from COVID-19. The sample was PBMCs or T cells enriched from blood (not recorded which). J is TRBJ1-3 and V is TRBV10-3, with D unclear. CDR3 in amino acids: CAIKPNSGNTIYF. In DNA form, the CDR3 reads TGTGCCATCAAGCCGAACTCTGGAAACACCATATATTTT.